This TCR beta chain was sequenced in a study of cytomegalovirus exposure and HLA in healthy donors. CDR1 SGHTA and CDR2 FQGNSA come from the germline V gene. The CDR3 extends over 17 amino acids. Losses at the gene ends were 1 base for V and 6 bases for J; bases not matched to a gene: 10. Primers: 60 Vbeta forward and 13 Jbeta reverse. Libraries were prepared by immunoSEQ multiplex PCR; TCRdb keeps only in-frame clonotypes and omits some of them. Of approximately 90,000 clones listed, approximately 80% are singletons. This sequence joins TRBV7-2 and TRBJ2-1, with 9 bases identical to TRBD2. This clonotype was sampled from a woman aged 35 to 49 in good health and CMV-seronegative. What was sequenced was PBMCs. The CDR3 DNA reads TGTGCCAGCAGCTTAGGCCCCCCAGCGGGGGGCCCCAATGAGCAGTTCTTC. It specifies CASSLGPPAGGPNEQFF.